What follows is one TCR beta chain and its context. The source of the sample is a study of blood T cell repertoires in COVID-19. Authors' processing steps: Amplifying reference gene primers gave estimates of nucleated cell counts. Clones were read by immunoSEQ multiplex PCR, and TCRdb kept only the in-frame ones, dropping some. The V and J calls and clone size are taken from that table; D and trimming were inferred from the DNA. The sample includes about 270,000 clones, approximately 91% seen only once; the top ten take about 2.5%. Trimming pared 0 bases from V and 7 bases from J, leaving 16 bases between. The CDR3 length is 15 residues. Germline V lookup: CDR1 MNHEY, CDR2 SVGAGI. Seattle patient enrollment occurred during active infection, with longitudinal follow-up thereafter.

The genes are TRBV6-5 and TRBJ2-7; D possibly corresponds to TRBD2 (6 bases). Sequenced: peripheral blood. The clonotype originates from a person under 35 with COVID-19, enrolled during active disease. CDR3 bases: TGTGCCAGCAGTTACTCGGGGGGTTTCCTTGGGGAGCAGTACTTC. This translates into CASSYSGGFLGEQYF.